Below, one T cell receptor (beta chain) is given with its context. Its antigen is still unknown. The CDR3 runs to 15 residues. The V gene's germline CDR1 is SGHVS and CDR2 FNYEAQ. V shed 4 bases, J shed 6 bases, and the junction held 6 bases outside the gene matches. This specimen comes from a study of shared clonotypes between healthy human individuals. Sequencing used immunoSEQ multiplex PCR; TCRdb keeps in-frame clones, though not all of them. This sample yields hundreds of thousands of clones, of which about 91% are seen a single time; 24% belongs to the top ten. Study outcomes and limitations: Of the naive CD4 clonotypes, about 5% were shared across a few donors.

Selected positively for CCR7 and CD45RO-negative, naive CD8 cells excluded terminally differentiated effector memory CD45RA+ cells. This TCR was sampled from a man aged 25-45 years in good health. The chain has TRBV7-6 and TRBJ2-7, with 13 bases aligning to TRBD2. The sequencing sample was made of naive CD8+ T cells sorted from blood. The CDR3, as DNA: TGTGCCAGCAGCTCACGGACTAGCGGGAGTTCCGAGCAGTACTTC. Its protein is CASSSRTSGSSEQYF.